Below, 27 T cell receptor beta chains from the same sample are listed, as sequenced in a study of long-term antiretroviral therapy in people with HIV. Run at survey level, the immunoSEQ assay was version v3.0. Using immunoSEQ multiplex PCR, the repertoire was profiled, and TCRdb retains in-frame clones only, with some absent. The table has 15,000 to 20,000 clones, under 85% seen once. Sequencing used unsorted PBMCs, obtained less than 2.2 years before starting antiretroviral therapy. The source of these receptors is a man aged 25 to 40 with HIV.

The chain combines TRBV4-3 with TRBJ2-1, with D unclear. This CDR3 is built from 14 residues. The V end lost 5 bases, the J end lost 7 bases, and 15 bases lay between the germline ends. Looked up from germline, CDR1 is LGHNA and CDR2 is YSLEER. The CDR3, as DNA: TGCGCCAGCAGCGCCGGTCAAAACTCGAATGAGCAGTTCTTC. Protein product: CASSAGQNSNEQFF.

The chain links TRBV4-3 to TRBJ1-2; D gene uncertain. Trimming removed 0 bases from V and 6 bases from J, with 8 bases in between. Germline V lookup: CDR1 LGHNA, CDR2 YSLEER. This CDR3 comprises 13 residues. CDR3 in amino acids: CASSQDLGNGYTF. The DNA for the CDR3 is TGCGCCAGCAGCCAAGATTTAGGGAATGGCTACACCTTC.

The rearrangement links TRBV6-4 to TRBJ2-3; 9 bases are shared with TRBD2. V shed 2 bases, J shed 3 bases, and the junction held 3 bases outside the gene matches. The CDR3 spans 15 residues. The germline gives CDR1 MRHNA, CDR2 SNTAGT. CDR3 in amino acids: CASSDTAGGTDTQYF. CDR3 nucleotide sequence: TGTGCCAGCAGTGACACAGCGGGAGGTACAGATACGCAGTATTTT.

Details on this clone: The junction shows a germline mismatch at one end, possibly a read error. V and J are TRBV5-4 and TRBJ2-5; D not resolved. The CDR3 spans 14 residues. The germline CDR1 and CDR2 sequences are SGHNT and YYREEE (reference sequence). The CDR3 here is CASSLGASQETQYF. The CDR3 DNA sequence: TGTGCCAGCAGTTTGGGTGCCAGCCAAGAGACCCAGTACTTC.

The J gene is TRBJ2-5, the V gene TRBV15; D ambiguous. This CDR3 is 15 amino acids long. V lost 2 bases and J 5 bases, leaving 15 bases between the germline ends. Germline V gives CDR1 LNHNV, CDR2 YYDKDF (reference sequence). The CDR3 sequence is CATSRSRTVGETQYF. CDR3 coding DNA: TGTGCCACCAGCAGATCCCGGACCGTGGGGGAGACCCAGTACTTC.

The chain recombines TRBV6-5 with TRBJ1-2, with a possible D match to TRBD1 (6 bases). CDR3 length: 14 residues. The V end lost 2 bases, the J end lost 8 bases, and 15 bases lay between the germline ends. Germline loops: CDR1 MNHEY, CDR2 SVGAGI. Here the CDR3 DNA reads TGTGCCAGCAGTTACGGGTCGGGGGCGGAGGGCTACACCTTC. Its protein is CASSYGSGAEGYTF.

This clone was counted a few times. This chain connects TRBV6-1 to TRBJ1-1; D is unclear. Germline values: CDR1 MNHNS, CDR2 SASEGT. This CDR3 is 13 amino acids long. Trimming took 4 bases from V and 4 from J, leaving 10 bases between them. CDR3 DNA: TGTGCCAGCAGTGCCGGCCACGGCACTGAAGCTTTCTTT. It translates to CASSAGHGTEAFF.

This clone was picked up a small number of times. The V gene is TRBV2, the J gene TRBJ2-2; maybe TRBD2 (5 bases). Germline loops: CDR1 SNHLY, CDR2 FYNNEI. V shed 2 bases and J shed 7 bases, with 11 bases lying between them. The CDR3 is 14 amino acids. The CDR3 here is CASSESGVGGELFF. The CDR3 coding sequence is TGTGCCAGCAGTGAATCCGGGGTTGGCGGGGAGCTGTTTTTT.

CDR3 amino acids: CATTTRDSETGKLFF. CDR3 in DNA: TGTGCCACGACTACAAGGGACAGCGAGACGGGAAAACTGTTTTTT. The chain carries TRBV2 and TRBJ1-4; 7 bases are shared with TRBD1. V lost 10 bases and J lost 10; bases outside the gene matches: 18. Germline-derived CDR1 and CDR2 are SNHLY and FYNNEI. The CDR3 has 15 residues.

This clone turned up a few times. The chain carries TRBV4-3 and TRBJ2-6; the match to TRBD1 covers 7 bases. There are 17 residues in the CDR3. Germline CDR1 LGHNA, CDR2 YSLEER. V lost 1 base, J lost 0 bases, and 3 bases stayed unmatched. The CDR3 is CASSQGDSHSGANVLTF. The CDR3 region has the DNA TGCGCCAGCAGCCAAGGGGACAGCCACTCTGGGGCCAACGTCCTGACTTTC.

The chain combines TRBV29-1 with TRBJ2-5; 7 nucleotides agree with TRBD1. The tail of the sequence fits TRBJ2-7 better, so the J call may be wrong. The CDR3 totals 12 residues. Per germline, CDR1 SQVTM and CDR2 ANQGSEA. The CDR3 bases are TGCAGCGTACAGGGGTTCTCCTACGAGCAGTACTTC. Encoded protein: CSVQGFSYEQYF.

The CDR3, as DNA: TGCGCCAGCGGTCCCGAGGGGGGGGGCGAGCAGTACTTC. Its protein is CASGPEGGGEQYF. The chain combines TRBV10-2 with TRBJ2-7; TRBD2 might be the D (7 bases). Between the trimmed V and J ends, which lost 8 bases and 6 bases, there was a span of 17 bases. This CDR3 is 13 amino acids long. CDR1 is WSHSY and CDR2 is SAAADI in the germline V gene.

This clone was counted once. Here the CDR3 reads CASSLSGGGGELFF. The CDR3 DNA sequence: TGTGCCAGCAGCTTATCTGGCGGCGGCGGGGAGCTGTTTTTT. This chain uses TRBV11-2 with TRBJ2-2; D gene ambiguous. The V and J ends lost 2 bases and 7 bases respectively, with 11 bases between them. The CDR3 extends over 14 amino acids. Germline CDR1 is SGHAT and CDR2 is FQNNGV.

This rearrangement joins TRBV7-6 to TRBJ2-3; D is perhaps TRBD1 or TRBD2 (6 bases each). The CDR3 runs to 16 residues. The germline V and J ends were trimmed by 1 base and 5 bases, with 16 bases remaining between them. From germline, CDR1 is SGHVS and CDR2 FNYEAQ. The CDR3 DNA sequence: TGTGCCAGCAGCTTAGGGACTGCTGGGGGGCTAGATACGCAGTATTTT. This gives the protein CASSLGTAGGLDTQYF.

The CDR3 bases are TGTGCCTGGAACGGGGCCACCTCCTACGAGCAGTACTTC. Translation gives CAWNGATSYEQYF. This rearrangement joins TRBV30 to TRBJ2-7, with D possibly called TRBD1 or TRBD2 (5 bases each). CDR1 is GTSNPN, CDR2 SVGIG, per germline (reference sequence). The CDR3 sequence is 13 residues long. V was clipped by 4 bases and J by 0 bases, with 10 bases between them. The entire variable domain, with the rest obtained from reference TRBV30 and TRBJ2-7, is as follows: SQTIHQWPATLVQPVGSPLSLECTVEGTSNPNLYWYRQAAGRGLQLLFYSVGIGQISSEVPQNLSASRPQDRQFILSSKKLLLSDSGFYLCAWNGATSYEQYFGPGTRLTVT.

This chain connects TRBV2 to TRBJ2-2; 9 bases line up with TRBD2. Losses at the gene ends were 6 bases for V and 2 bases for J; bases not matched to a gene: 4. The CDR3 length is 15 residues. From germline, CDR1 is SNHLY and CDR2 FYNNEI. CDR3 sequence (DNA): TGTGCCAGCAGGGAGACTAGCGGAAACACCGGGGAGCTGTTTTTT. Its translation is CASRETSGNTGELFF.

J is TRBJ2-1 and V is TRBV19; TRBD1 aligns across 8 bases. Germline-derived CDR1 and CDR2 are LNHDA and SQIVND (reference sequence). V shed 7 bases and J 9 bases; nucleotides not matched to a gene: 8. The CDR3 contains 13 residues. CDR3: CASIGTGRGEQFF. The CDR3 region has the DNA TGTGCCAGTATAGGGACAGGTCGAGGTGAGCAGTTCTTC.

CDR3 loop: CASSLEASSYNEQFF. The CDR3 bases are TGTGCCAGCAGCCTAGAAGCGAGCTCCTACAATGAGCAGTTCTTC. The V and J genes are TRBV5-5 and TRBJ2-1, with no clear D. Germline CDR1 and CDR2: SGHKS and YYEKEE (reference sequence). The CDR3 is made up of 15 amino acids. The V and J ends lost 4 bases and 0 bases respectively, with 11 bases between them.

The V call is TRBV7-3, the J call TRBJ2-2; D might be TRBD1 (5 bases). CDR1 is SGHTA and CDR2 is FQGTGA in the germline V gene. V shed 3 bases and J shed 7 bases, with 9 bases lying between them. CDR3 length: 13 amino acids. CDR3 sequence (DNA): TGTGCCAGCAGCTTTCAGGGTAACGGGGAGCTGTTTTTT. Its protein product is CASSFQGNGELFF.

The genes are TRBV25-1 and TRBJ2-3; TRBD2 matches 7 bases. Per germline, CDR1 MGHDK and CDR2 SYGVNS. With 3 bases clipped from V and 2 bases from J, the junction kept 8 bases outside the gene matches. The CDR3 loop spans 16 amino acids. The DNA of the CDR3 is TGTGCCAGCAGTGATAGCGGGTCTTTCCACACAGATACGCAGTATTTT. It is translated as CASSDSGSFHTDTQYF.

This clone was observed once. The V and J genes are TRBV11-3 and TRBJ2-1; no clear D. CDR1 and CDR2 (germline): SGHNT, YENEEA. V lost 5 bases, J lost 8 bases, and 13 bases lay in between. This CDR3 has 13 amino acids. The CDR3 here is CASSTISAHEQFF. CDR3 coding DNA: TGTGCCAGCAGCACGATCAGCGCCCATGAGCAGTTCTTC.

J is TRBJ2-3 and V is TRBV5-1; D perhaps matches TRBD1 (6 bases). V lost 0 bases and J lost 1, with 9 bases in between. In germline, CDR1 is SGHRS, CDR2 YFSETQ. The CDR3 consists of 15 residues. The CDR3 bases are TGCGCCAGCAGCTTGGGTTGGGGGCGCACAGATACGCAGTATTTT. Amino acids: CASSLGWGRTDTQYF.

This chain links TRBV2 with TRBJ1-2; D is unresolved. Trimming removed 8 bases from V and 1 base from J, with 8 bases in between. Germline-derived CDR1 and CDR2 are SNHLY and FYNNEI. The CDR3 length is 12 residues. The CDR3 nucleotides read TGTGCCAGCCAGGTTGATAACTATGGCTACACCTTC. This gives the protein CASQVDNYGYTF.

This clone occurred once. The genes are TRBV29-1 and TRBJ2-6; no clear D. CDR3 size: 12 residues. CDR1 SQVTM and CDR2 ANQGSEA come from the germline V gene. Trimming removed 6 bases from V and 0 bases from J, with 3 bases in between. This chain's CDR3 is CSVVSGANVLTF. CDR3 sequence (DNA): TGCAGCGTCGTCTCTGGGGCCAACGTCCTGACTTTC.

By frequency in the sample, this clone is medium-sized. This CDR3 is CASSPMTLGQGYEQYF. In nucleotides, the CDR3 is TGCGCCAGCAGCCCTATGACCCTGGGGCAGGGCTACGAGCAGTACTTC. V gene TRBV4-1 combines with J gene TRBJ2-7; tentatively, D is TRBD1 (5 bases). CDR1 and CDR2 (germline): MGHRA, YSYEKL. V was clipped by 4 bases and J by 3 bases, with 19 bases between them. CDR3 length: 16 residues.

The gene calls are TRBV25-1 and TRBJ1-2, with D hard to call. The CDR3 extends over 12 amino acids. CDR1 is MGHDK and CDR2 is SYGVNS in the germline V gene. The germline V and J ends were trimmed by 4 bases and 7 bases, with 10 bases remaining between them. As DNA, the CDR3 is TGTGCCAGCAGTGCCGGGGATGGTGGCTACACCTTC. It yields the protein CASSAGDGGYTF.

V usage is TRBV13 and J usage is TRBJ1-1, with a weak D call TRBD1 (5 bases). CDR3 length equals 15 residues. Germline V gene lookup returns CDR1 PRHDT and CDR2 FYEKMQ (reference sequence). The V gene lost 5 bases and the J gene lost 0 bases, with 13 bases spanning the gap. CDR3 nucleotide sequence: TGTGCCAGCAGCCCTGGAGGGGAAATGAACACTGAAGCTTTCTTT. It is translated as CASSPGGEMNTEAFF.